The rows below give T cell receptor beta chains drawn from one sample of a study of blood T cell repertoires in COVID-19. The table came from immunoSEQ multiplex PCR; TCRdb's copy has only in-frame clones and leaves some out. Among a few hundred thousand clones listed, around 89% were seen once. Sequenced material: PBMCs or T cells enriched from blood (not recorded which). The origin of the receptors is a man younger than 30 who had recovered from COVID-19. Each CDR3 is given with its conserved first and last residue. A D gene is named only where the DNA matches it firmly. Expanded clones get a size class; other rows say once, few or many, or leave the size out.

cdr3_nt cdr3_aa d_call j_call clone_size v_call
TGTGCCAGCAGCTTGAGTTGGAGGACTGAAGCTTTCTTT CASSLSWRTEAFF . TRBJ1-1 many TRBV5-5
TGCGCCAGCAGCGACGGACAGGACATTCAGTACTTC CASSDGQDIQYF TRBD1 TRBJ2-4 . TRBV5-1
TGCGCCAGCAGCCCTCGGGCCGGGACAGCGAACACCGGGGAGCTGTTTTTT CASSPRAGTANTGELFF TRBD1 TRBJ2-2 . TRBV5-1
TGCGCCAGCAGCTTTACCGGGACAGGGAACACTGAAGCTTTCTTT CASSFTGTGNTEAFF TRBD1 TRBJ1-1 few TRBV5-1
TGCGCCACCAGTCAGAATAGCAATCAGCCCCAGCATTTT CATSQNSNQPQHF . TRBJ1-5 . TRBV10-2
TGTGCCAGTACCCCGGCAGGGGGCACTGAAGCTTTCTTT CASTPAGGTEAFF TRBD1 TRBJ1-1 . TRBV19
TGCGCCAGCAGCTCGGGACAGGGGGGAGTGAACACTGAAGCTTTCTTT CASSSGQGGVNTEAFF TRBD1 TRBJ1-1 . TRBV5-1
TGTGCCATCAGTGAGTCAACGGGACTAGCGGGCCGAAGGGATGAGCAGTTCTTC CAISESTGLAGRRDEQFF TRBD2 TRBJ2-1 . TRBV10-3
TGTGCCAGCAGCGTGAGCGGGACATTGGCTGAAGCTTTCTTT CASSVSGTLAEAFF . TRBJ1-1 . TRBV9
TGTGCCAGCAGCTTTGAGCCTAGCGGGAGCGATGAGCAGTTCTTC CASSFEPSGSDEQFF TRBD2 TRBJ2-1 few TRBV7-2
TGTGCCAGCAGACGGAGGACAGGGCAGGAAGAAAAACTGTTTTTT CASRRRTGQEEKLFF TRBD1 TRBJ1-4 . TRBV6-5
TGTGCCAGCGGAGGGGGCGCTGGCACTGAAGCTTTCTTT CASGGGAGTEAFF TRBD1 TRBJ1-1 . TRBV10-3
TGTGCCAGCTTAACATGGGGCGAAGCTTTCTTT CASLTWGEAFF . TRBJ1-1 . TRBV21-1
TGCGCCAGCAGCCCCCGGGGGGGGTATCAGCCCCAGCATTTT CASSPRGGYQPQHF . TRBJ1-5 . TRBV5-1
TGCGCCAGCAGCCATCTAGGCGGGGACAGGGGTGAAGCTTTCTTT CASSHLGGDRGEAFF TRBD1 TRBJ1-1 . TRBV4-1
TGTGCCATCAGTGAGTCGCAGGGGGACTATGGCTACACCTTC CAISESQGDYGYTF TRBD1 TRBJ1-2 . TRBV10-3
TGTGCCATCAGTGATTCCCTAGCGGAAGTAAACTACAATGAGCAGTTCTTC CAISDSLAEVNYNEQFF TRBD2 TRBJ2-1 . TRBV10-3
TGCGCCAGCAGTGAGGTGGTTAGCGGGGTGGAGGATACGCAGTATTTT CASSEVVSGVEDTQYF TRBD2 TRBJ2-3 once TRBV10-1
TGTGCCAGCAGCTCCGCCGGGACAGGGGGTTACGAGCAGTACTTC CASSSAGTGGYEQYF TRBD1 TRBJ2-7 . TRBV11-2
TGTGCCAGCAGCGCTCAACAGGGGATGAGTGGCTACACCTTC CASSAQQGMSGYTF TRBD1 TRBJ1-2 . TRBV14
TGTGCCAGCAGCATAGGACAGCTTATGAACACTGAAGCTTTCTTT CASSIGQLMNTEAFF . TRBJ1-1 once TRBV5-6
TGTGCCAGCAGCGTAGATATTGCGGGGGGCTTCTACCCCTATGGCTACACCTTC CASSVDIAGGFYPYGYTF . TRBJ1-2 . TRBV9
TGTGCCAGCAGCTTAGTGTATGAAGCTTTCTTT CASSLVYEAFF . TRBJ1-1 once TRBV7-9